These 21 T cell receptor beta chains were sequenced from one sample in a study of T-cell reconstitution after alpha-beta-depleted transplantation in children. TCRbeta library construction was performed incorporating unique molecular identifiers. TCRdb used MiXCR to reprocess the PCR reads, holding one entry per CDR3 protein. The table includes about 110,000 distinct CDR3 sequences, 23% detected once. Source: PBMCs, mostly from graft donor cells, taken 180 days after TCRalphabeta/CD19-depleted stem cell transplant. The origin of the receptors is a male patient between 2 and 9 years old who had a stem cell transplant for chronic granulomatous disease, so the T cells may come from the graft donor.

This clonotype was picked up many times. Written as DNA, the CDR3 is TGTGCCAGCAGCGTAGCCCCTAGGACAGGAGAGACCCAGTACTTC. Translating it yields CASSVAPRTGETQYF. The chain links TRBV9 to TRBJ2-5; 7 nucleotides line up with TRBD1. Trimming cost V 0 bases and J 4 bases; bases outside gene matches: 6. The V gene's germline CDR1 is SGDLS and CDR2 YYNGEE. This CDR3 is 15 amino acids long. The full variable domain, in which reference TRBV9 and TRBJ2-5 provide the parts outside the CDR3, is DSGVTQTPKHLITATGQRVTLRCSPRSGDLSVYWYQQSLDQGLQFLIQYYNGEERAKGNILERFSAQQFPDLHSELNLSSLELGDSALYFCASSVAPRTGETQYFGPGTRLLVL.

This clonotype was seen repeatedly, ten times or more. The chain combines TRBV15 with TRBJ2-5; 9 bases map to TRBD1. The CDR3 runs to 18 residues. Per the germline V gene, CDR1 is LNHNV and CDR2 is YYDKDF (reference sequence). The trim removed 2 bases at V and 0 bases at J, leaving 10 bases unmatched. In DNA, the CDR3 is TGTGCCACCAGCAGATCCGGACAGGGGTCGGTGGACCAAGAGACCCAGTACTTC. It specifies CATSRSGQGSVDQETQYF.

Only a few counts were recorded for this clonotype. This rearrangement joins TRBV5-6 to TRBJ2-1; 8 bases fit TRBD2. CDR1 SGHDT and CDR2 YYEEEE come from the germline V gene. The CDR3 runs 15 residues. Trimming took 4 bases from V and 4 from J; bases not matched to a gene: 7. The CDR3 DNA reads TGTGCCAGCAGCGCGCGACTAGCGCAATACAATGAGCAGTTCTTC. Protein product: CASSARLAQYNEQFF. The whole variable domain, filled in from reference TRBV5-6 and TRBJ2-1, reads DAGVTQSPTHLIKTRGQQVTLRCSPKSGHDTVSWYQQALGQGPQFIFQYYEEEERQRGNFPDRFSGHQFPNYSSELNVNALLLGDSALYLCASSARLAQYNEQFFGPGTRLTVL.

V gene TRBV6-5 combines with J gene TRBJ1-1; 8 positions match TRBD1. CDR3 length: 14 amino acids. V shed 4 bases, J shed 1 base, and the junction held 2 bases outside the gene matches. Germline V gene sequence: CDR1 MNHEY, CDR2 SVGAGI. The chain's CDR3 is CASSFGQGNTEAFF. The CDR3 DNA reads TGTGCCAGCAGTTTCGGACAGGGGAACACTGAAGCTTTCTTT.

The V and J genes are TRBV28 and TRBJ2-1; 7 nucleotides agree with TRBD2. Germline CDR1 reads MDHEN; CDR2 reads SYDVKM. J gave up 0 bases and V 1 base, and 3 bases lay outside the gene matches. The CDR3 is made up of 16 amino acids. The CDR3 DNA follows: TGTGCCAGCAGTTTATATGGCGGGAGCTCCTACAATGAGCAGTTCTTC. Translated, it gives CASSLYGGSSYNEQFF.

This chain uses TRBV5-1 with TRBJ1-5; TRBD1 matches at 9 bases. V trimming: 0 bases; J trimming: 7 bases; junction bases outside the gene matches: 5. Germline assignment: CDR1 SGHRS and CDR2 YFSETQ. CDR3 size: 15 residues. The CDR3 coding sequence is TGCGCCAGCAGCTTGGGGGACAGGGATGGGCAGCCCCAGCATTTT. Residues: CASSLGDRDGQPQHF.

This clonotype was observed at least ten times. The chain links TRBV29-1 to TRBJ2-3; 8 bases align to TRBD2. The trim removed 4 bases at V and 0 bases at J, leaving 3 bases unmatched. The germline gives CDR1 SQVTM, CDR2 ANQGSEA. The CDR3 is 14 residues long. This CDR3 reads CSVGASGSTDTQYF. CDR3 nucleotide sequence: TGCAGCGTTGGAGCTAGCGGGAGCACAGATACGCAGTATTTT.

Ten or more counts support this clonotype. The J gene is TRBJ2-7, the V gene TRBV29-1, with TRBD2 matching 10 bases. The trim removed 6 bases at V and 9 bases at J, leaving 11 bases unmatched. The germline V gene encodes CDR1 SQVTM and CDR2 ANQGSEA. The CDR3 totals 13 residues. Written as DNA, the CDR3 is TGCAGCGTGGAACCTATAGCGGGAGGCGGGCAGTACTTC. It codes for CSVEPIAGGGQYF.

The chain links TRBV20-1 to TRBJ2-3; D may be TRBD1 (5 bases). This CDR3 is built from 13 residues. The germline V gene has CDR1 DFQATT and CDR2 SNEGSKA (reference sequence). Between the trimmed V and J ends, which lost 5 bases and 1 base, there was a span of 10 bases. The CDR3 nucleotides are TGCAGTGCTCTTGGGGCCCGCACAGATACGCAGTATTTT. Residues: CSALGARTDTQYF.

Ten or more counts support this clonotype. V gene TRBV20-1 combines with J gene TRBJ2-1, with D perhaps matching TRBD2 (6 bases). CDR1 and CDR2 from the germline V gene are DFQATT and SNEGSKA (reference sequence). The CDR3 loop spans 16 amino acids. V lost 0 bases and J 0 bases, leaving 12 bases between the germline ends. The CDR3 protein is CSARDLTSRSYNEQFF. Here the CDR3 DNA reads TGCAGTGCTAGAGATTTAACTAGCCGCTCCTACAATGAGCAGTTCTTC.

V and J are TRBV15 and TRBJ2-1; 8 bases are a match to TRBD1. In germline, CDR1 is LNHNV, CDR2 YYDKDF (reference sequence). CDR3 length: 16 residues. Germline trimming cut 5 bases from V and 6 bases from J; bases unmatched to any gene: 12. DNA of the CDR3: TGTGCCACCAGCGGCGGACAGGGCTGGGGTTCCAATGAGCAGTTCTTC. Amino acid sequence: CATSGGQGWGSNEQFF.

The rearrangement links TRBV29-1 to TRBJ2-3; the match to TRBD1 covers 8 bases. This CDR3 region has 16 residues. Looked up from germline, CDR1 is SQVTM and CDR2 is ANQGSEA. V lost 2 bases, J lost 2 bases, and 9 bases stayed unmatched. The CDR3 here is CSVELFWTGLTDTQYF. DNA of the CDR3: TGCAGCGTTGAACTTTTTTGGACAGGGCTCACAGATACGCAGTATTTT.

CDR3 nucleotide sequence: TGCAGTGCTCCGAAGACAGGGACAGACGATACGCAGTATTTT. Translated: CSAPKTGTDDTQYF. V usage is TRBV20-1 and J usage is TRBJ2-3; 7 bases are shared with TRBD1. The CDR3 length is 14 residues. The germline gives CDR1 DFQATT, CDR2 SNEGSKA (reference sequence). V shed 5 bases and J 6 bases; nucleotides not matched to a gene: 11.

Only a few counts were recorded for this clonotype. The chain combines TRBV12-3 or TRBV12-4 with TRBJ1-1; TRBD1 agrees at 8 bases. The CDR3 has 13 residues. With 3 bases clipped from V and 11 bases from J, the junction kept 8 bases outside the gene matches. The CDR3 region is CASSFDRGIDAFF. The CDR3 nucleotides read TGTGCCAGCAGTTTCGACAGGGGAATAGACGCTTTCTTT.

This clonotype was seen more than once but under ten times. V is TRBV7-2 and J is TRBJ2-2; 7 nucleotides match TRBD2. Germline CDR1 SGHTA, CDR2 FQGNSA. V dropped 4 bases and J dropped 5; count of bases not matched to a gene: 7. The CDR3 is 15 residues long. CDR3 region: CASSWEGRRTGELFF. The CDR3 DNA reads as TGTGCCAGCAGCTGGGAGGGGCGGAGAACCGGGGAGCTGTTTTTT.

Ten or more counts support this clonotype. The V and J genes are TRBV12-3 or TRBV12-4 and TRBJ1-6; 7 positions match TRBD1. The ends lost 5 bases at V and 6 bases at J; junction bases unmatched: 4. This CDR3 contains 14 residues. DNA of the CDR3: TGTGCCAGCAGTCCCTACAGGGGTAATTCACCCCTCCACTTT. Translated, it gives CASSPYRGNSPLHF.

This clonotype was seen repeatedly, ten times or more. The rearrangement links TRBV29-1 to TRBJ2-3, with TRBD1 as a possible D gene (5 bases). The CDR3 is 10 residues long. The germline gives CDR1 SQVTM, CDR2 ANQGSEA. The CDR3 sequence is CGASTDTQYF. The CDR3 bases are TGCGGGGCTAGCACAGATACGCAGTATTTT.

The V gene is TRBV28, the J gene TRBJ2-4; D tentatively reads TRBD1 or TRBD2 (6 bases each). The CDR3 sequence is 15 residues long. Trimming removed 10 bases from V and 2 bases from J, with 18 bases in between. Germline values: CDR1 MDHEN, CDR2 SYDVKM. CDR3 sequence: CATDEGGASKNIQYF. The DNA of the CDR3 is TGTGCCACCGACGAGGGGGGCGCATCCAAAAACATTCAGTACTTC.

This clonotype has a handful of counts. This rearrangement joins TRBV5-4 to TRBJ2-1, with 14 nucleotides matching TRBD2. Trimming removed 5 bases from V and 2 bases from J; junction bases left unmatched: 3. Germline CDR1 and CDR2: SGHNT and YYREEE (reference sequence). The length of the CDR3 is 16 residues. In DNA, the CDR3 is TGTGCCAGCAGTCGGACTAGCGGGGGGACCTACAATGAGCAGTTCTTC. This translates into CASSRTSGGTYNEQFF.

This clonotype was picked up many times. J is TRBJ2-2 and V is TRBV15, with D maybe TRBD2 (5 bases). Germline CDR1 and CDR2: LNHNV and YYDKDF (reference sequence). This CDR3 has 17 residues. Trimming removed 2 bases at V and 1 base at J, with 14 bases between. The CDR3 region is CATSRPRGNMNTGELFF. As DNA, the CDR3 is TGTGCCACCAGCAGACCCCGGGGTAATATGAACACCGGGGAGCTGTTTTTT.

This clonotype occurred many times. The rearrangement joins TRBV20-1 to TRBJ2-7, with D possibly TRBD2 on 5 matching bases. Germline V gene data show CDR1 as DFQATT and CDR2 as SNEGSKA (reference sequence). The CDR3 consists of 15 residues. V was cut by 4 bases and J by 0 bases, with 16 bases left in between. The CDR3 here is CSANLQGRGSYEQYF. CDR3 bases: TGCAGTGCTAACCTACAAGGCCGGGGCTCCTACGAGCAGTACTTC.